These 22 T cell receptor beta chains were all obtained from the same sample, sequenced in a study of cytomegalovirus exposure and HLA in healthy donors. PCR involved 60 Vbeta and 13 Jbeta primers. Data came from immunoSEQ multiplex PCR; TCRdb stores just in-frame clones and leaves some out. The sample includes about 140,000 clones, about 85% of them seen just once. Sequenced: PBMCs. Source of these receptors: a female donor in good health and CMV-seronegative.

The chain has TRBV7-3 and TRBJ2-1; D unresolved. The CDR3 sequence is 13 residues long. Germline assignment: CDR1 SGHTA and CDR2 FQGTGA. Trimming left V 4 bases short and J 9 bases short, with 13 bases between. The CDR3 DNA follows: TGTGCCAGCAGCTCTCCTCAGTCGGGTGAGCAGTTCTTC. Translated, it gives CASSSPQSGEQFF. The complete variable domain, with remaining parts taken from reference TRBV7-3 and TRBJ2-1, reads GAGVSQTPSNKVTEKGKYVELRCDPISGHTALYWYRQSLGQGPEFLIYFQGTGAADDSGLPNDRFFAVRPEGSVSTLKIQRTERGDSAVYLCASSSPQSGEQFFGPGTRLTVL.

The rearrangement links TRBV9 to TRBJ2-6, with 7 bases aligning to TRBD1. Looked up from germline, CDR1 is SGDLS and CDR2 is YYNGEE. Unmatched junction bases numbered 15, after V lost 3 bases and J lost 0 bases. This CDR3 is 20 amino acids long. CDR3 nucleotide sequence: TGTGCCAGCAGCGGTAGGAGGATGGGACAGTCGTACTCTGGGGCCAACGTCCTGACTTTC. Its translation: CASSGRRMGQSYSGANVLTF.

The gene calls are TRBV5-4 and TRBJ2-7, with 7 positions matching TRBD2. CDR3 length: 15 residues. With 0 bases clipped from V and 2 bases from J, the junction kept 5 bases outside the gene matches. CDR1 and CDR2 (germline): SGHNT, YYREEE (reference sequence). The CDR3 spells CASSLEPSGPYEQYF. CDR3 DNA: TGTGCCAGCAGCTTGGAGCCTAGCGGTCCCTACGAGCAGTACTTC.

The chain recombines TRBV27 with TRBJ2-3; 8 bases line up with TRBD2. The V and J ends lost 6 bases and 7 bases, in that order; junction bases with no gene match: 15. The CDR3 spans 16 residues. Germline V lookup: CDR1 MNHEY, CDR2 SMNVEV (reference sequence). As DNA, the CDR3 is TGTGCCAGCAGCTTCCCGGGGATAGCGGGGACTAATACGCAGTATTTT. Its translation is CASSFPGIAGTNTQYF.

CDR3 bases: TGTGCCAGCAGCTTAGCGCACAGGAGCTCCTACAATGAGCAGTTCTTC. It translates to CASSLAHRSSYNEQFF. V gene TRBV7-2 combines with J gene TRBJ2-1; D perhaps matches TRBD1 (5 bases). CDR3 length equals 16 residues. The ends were cut back, 0 bases at V and 0 bases at J, with 9 bases in the middle. CDR1 is SGHTA, CDR2 FQGNSA, per germline.

This clone was counted a single time. Within the sample, other DNA sequences also encode this same CDR3. The chain carries TRBV7-2 and TRBJ2-2; perhaps TRBD1 as D (5 bases). V was trimmed by 5 bases and J by 6 bases, leaving 13 bases between them. This CDR3 region has 14 residues. Per the germline V gene, CDR1 is SGHTA and CDR2 is FQGNSA. The CDR3 DNA sequence: TGTGCCAGCAGCCTTCGCCAAGGGGCCGGGGAGCTGTTTTTT. Translation: CASSLRQGAGELFF.

The chain is built from TRBV21-1 and TRBJ2-7; the DNA was not used to check the table's D call, TRBD1. TRBV21-1 is termed a pseudogene. This CDR3 contains 15 residues. In DNA, the CDR3 is TGTGCCAGCAGCAAAGCGGGGGGACAGCCCTACGAGCAGTACTTC. This encodes CASSKAGGQPYEQYF.

This sequence joins TRBV7-8 and TRBJ2-5, with TRBD2 identical over 12 bases. The CDR3 sequence is 16 residues long. The V gene's germline CDR1 is SGHVS and CDR2 FQNEAQ. The V and J ends lost 2 bases and 5 bases, in that order; junction bases with no gene match: 6. CDR3 bases: TGTGCCAGCAGCTTACTCCTCCTAGCGGGGGGGGAGACCCAGTACTTC. Amino acids: CASSLLLLAGGETQYF.

DNA of the CDR3: TGTGCCAGCAGTCAGGGACAGGGGGGGTTCGGTGAGCAGTTCTTC. It codes for CASSQGQGGFGEQFF. The gene calls are TRBV6-6 and TRBJ2-1, with TRBD1 matching 11 bases. CDR3 length: 15 residues. J gave up 9 bases and V 5 bases, and 9 bases lay outside the gene matches. The germline CDR1 and CDR2 sequences are MNHNY and SVGAGI (reference sequence).

V usage is TRBV29-1 and J usage is TRBJ2-5; 7 bases fit TRBD1. J gave up 5 bases and V 0 bases, and 6 bases lay outside the gene matches. Germline V gene lookup returns CDR1 SQVTM and CDR2 ANQGSEA. This CDR3 spans 14 amino acids. The CDR3 DNA is TGCAGCGTTGAAGATCGACAGGGAAGGGAGACCCAGTACTTC. This gives the protein CSVEDRQGRETQYF.

V and J are TRBV4-1 and TRBJ1-2, with TRBD1 matching 10 bases. J lost 0 bases, V lost 4 bases, and 8 bases had no gene match. The CDR3 totals 17 residues. Germline-derived CDR1 and CDR2 are MGHRA and YSYEKL. The DNA for the CDR3 is TGCGCCAGCAGCCGGCCGGGACAGGGGCCTACTAACTATGGCTACACCTTC. It yields the protein CASSRPGQGPTNYGYTF.

This chain connects TRBV4-1 to TRBJ2-1; 14 bases align to TRBD2. Trimming cost V 2 bases and J 10 bases; bases outside gene matches: 7. CDR3 size: 16 residues. Germline V gene data show CDR1 as MGHRA and CDR2 as YSYEKL. The CDR3 DNA reads as TGCGCCAGCAGCCAACCGGGACTAGCGGGAGCAGGGGAGCAGTTCTTC. Its protein product is CASSQPGLAGAGEQFF.

The chain uses TRBV7-9 and TRBJ1-2, with TRBD1 identical over 7 bases. This CDR3 is 14 amino acids long. The trim removed 4 bases at V and 13 bases at J, leaving 15 bases unmatched. The germline CDR1 and CDR2 sequences are SEHNR and FQNEAQ (reference sequence). This chain's CDR3 is CASSSPGQTGGGTF. Here the CDR3 DNA reads TGTGCCAGCAGCTCCCCGGGACAGACAGGAGGAGGCACCTTC.

The chain employs TRBV7-2 and TRBJ1-1, with D tentatively TRBD1 (6 bases). V lost 5 bases and J 0 bases, leaving 19 bases between the germline ends. Germline V gene sequence: CDR1 SGHTA, CDR2 FQGNSA. The CDR3 is made up of 17 amino acids. CDR3 protein: CASSPFSRQEVNTEAFF. CDR3 bases: TGTGCCAGCAGCCCGTTTTCCAGACAGGAAGTGAACACTGAAGCTTTCTTT.

This clone was seen a handful of times. The chain combines TRBV7-9 with TRBJ1-1, with TRBD1 as a possible D gene (6 bases). Looked up from germline, CDR1 is SEHNR and CDR2 is FQNEAQ (reference sequence). The CDR3 is made up of 13 amino acids. V was clipped by 5 bases and J by 9 bases, with 16 bases between them. The CDR3 DNA is TGTGCCAGCAGCCCTAGGGCAGGGGATAAAGCTTTCTTT. It translates to CASSPRAGDKAFF. The full variable domain, with the rest looked up from reference TRBV7-9 and TRBJ1-1, is DTGVSQNPRHKITKRGQNVTFRCDPISEHNRLYWYRQTLGQGPEFLTYFQNEAQLEKSRLLSDRFSAERPKGSFSTLEIQRTEQGDSAMYLCASSPRAGDKAFFGQGTRLTVV.

The chain uses TRBV2 and TRBJ1-2; possible D gene TRBD1, 5 bases. This CDR3 spans 13 amino acids. Germline V CDR1 and CDR2: SNHLY, FYNNEI. V shed 4 bases and J shed 8 bases, with 14 bases lying between them. CDR3 protein: CASSGRVRQGYTF. The CDR3 DNA sequence: TGTGCCAGCAGTGGCAGGGTCCGGCAAGGCTACACCTTC.

The V and J genes are TRBV7-8 and TRBJ2-5; a possible D gene is TRBD1 (5 bases). The CDR3 is 14 amino acids. V lost 3 bases to trimming and J lost 2 bases, with 10 bases between them. Germline V gene lookup returns CDR1 SGHVS and CDR2 FQNEAQ. The CDR3 DNA sequence: TGTGCCAGCAGCTTCCAGGGTATGCAAGAGACCCAGTACTTC. Encoded protein: CASSFQGMQETQYF.

The chain links TRBV4-1 to TRBJ2-4; D is possibly TRBD1 (6 bases). Germline loops: CDR1 MGHRA, CDR2 YSYEKL. The CDR3 covers 15 residues. Trimming removed 1 base from V and 3 bases from J, with 10 bases in between. The DNA of the CDR3 is TGCGCCAGCAGCCAAGGACAGGCCGGCAAAAACATTCAGTACTTC. Amino acids: CASSQGQAGKNIQYF.

The table lists this clone with a count of one. The V gene is TRBV5-1, the J gene TRBJ1-1, with D perhaps matching TRBD1 (5 bases). Looked up from germline, CDR1 is SGHRS and CDR2 is YFSETQ. V lost 0 bases and J 3 bases, leaving 12 bases between the germline ends. The CDR3 has 15 amino acids. CDR3 residues: CASSLGGSRDTEAFF. The CDR3 coding sequence is TGCGCCAGCAGCTTGGGAGGTAGCAGGGACACTGAAGCTTTCTTT.

J is TRBJ2-7 and V is TRBV11-3; 7 nucleotides match TRBD2. This CDR3 is 15 amino acids long. V dropped 5 bases and J dropped 0; count of bases not matched to a gene: 7. The germline gives CDR1 SGHNT, CDR2 YENEEA. The CDR3: CASSGGTNPSYEQYF. CDR3 bases: TGTGCCAGCAGCGGGGGGACTAACCCCTCCTACGAGCAGTACTTC.

This chain uses TRBV5-8 with TRBJ1-6; D gene unclear. V dropped 2 bases and J dropped 2 bases, with 5 bases sitting between them. The CDR3 sequence is 14 residues long. Looked up from germline, CDR1 is SGHTS and CDR2 is YDEGEE. The CDR3 DNA is TGTGCCAGCAGCTTTGCGACCTATAATTCACCCCTCCACTTT. It yields the protein CASSFATYNSPLHF.

V gene TRBV4-3 combines with J gene TRBJ2-7, with TRBD1 as a possible D gene (6 bases). V was trimmed by 0 bases and J by 3 bases, leaving 9 bases between them. The CDR3 runs to 14 residues. CDR1 is LGHNA and CDR2 is YSLEER in the germline V gene. The CDR3 region is CASSQDSRGYEQYF. Here the CDR3 DNA reads TGCGCCAGCAGCCAAGATAGCAGGGGCTACGAGCAGTACTTC.